Following are 8 T cell receptor beta chains from one sample sequenced in a study of T cell repertoires in cytomegalovirus infection (dated by TCRdb to between 2018 and 2021). These receptors' antigens are unknown. The run used an Illumina HiSeq 1500. In TCRdb, the public reads were trimmed at Q25 with fastp and aligned with MiXCR, with productive beta chains retained. A single entry per CDR3 protein holds the most common genes and DNA from its merged rows. The sample table contains around 570,000 distinct CDR3 sequences; only one count was recorded for about 39% of them. The ten biggest clones cover about half of the sample. Taken with the paper, the label for treatment or condition translates to: in vitro stimulation with specific CMV peptide epitopes to enrich CMV-specific T cells. The sample was cultured PBMCs, taken from culture after CMV antigen stimulation. The receptors derive from a human donor in good health (CMV status not recorded). Some clones in this sample may be carry-over from other donors' samples.

The chain is built from TRBV7-6 and TRBJ2-1; 9 bases are shared with TRBD1. Unmatched junction bases numbered 7, after V lost 1 base and J lost 6 bases. The CDR3 totals 16 residues. Per the germline V gene, CDR1 is SGHVS and CDR2 is FNYEAQ. The CDR3 reads CASSLVAQGAVNEQFF. Here the CDR3 DNA reads TGTGCCAGCAGCTTAGTTGCACAGGGGGCTGTCAATGAGCAGTTCTTC.

V gene TRBV4-1 combines with J gene TRBJ1-2; D may be TRBD1 (6 bases). This CDR3 contains 14 residues. The germline V and J ends were trimmed by 0 bases and 6 bases, with 11 bases remaining between them. Germline V lookup: CDR1 MGHRA, CDR2 YSYEKL. The DNA for the CDR3 is TGCGCCAGCAGCCAAGACCCACAGGGCCATGGCTACACCTTC. This gives the protein CASSQDPQGHGYTF.

This clonotype was observed a handful of times. V usage is TRBV7-6 and J usage is TRBJ2-2, with a possible D match to TRBD1 (6 bases). Trimming left V 1 base short and J 0 bases short, with 12 bases between. The CDR3 extends over 17 amino acids. The V gene's germline CDR1 is SGHVS and CDR2 FNYEAQ. The chain's CDR3 is CASSLVLGTPNTGELFF. Here the CDR3 DNA reads TGTGCCAGCAGCTTAGTTTTGGGGACACCGAACACCGGGGAGCTGTTTTTT.

This clonotype showed up just a few times. The chain links TRBV12-3 or TRBV12-4 to TRBJ1-2; D not certain. Trimming shortened V by 2 bases and J by 8 bases, and 15 bases separated the two germline ends. The CDR3 has 14 residues. The CDR3 spells CASSLWQIPEGYTF. The DNA of the CDR3 is TGTGCCAGCAGTTTATGGCAAATCCCTGAGGGCTACACCTTC.

The chain couples TRBV29-1 to TRBJ2-2; the D gene is possibly TRBD1 (5 bases). The germline V gene has CDR1 SQVTM and CDR2 ANQGSEA. The CDR3 contains 13 residues. Trimming pared 0 bases from V and 10 bases from J, leaving 12 bases between. DNA of the CDR3: TGCAGCGTTGAAGAGGCAGGGTCGGAGGAGCTGTTTTTT. Encoded protein: CSVEEAGSEELFF.

This clonotype has just a few counts. V gene TRBV7-2 combines with J gene TRBJ2-7; 8 bases map to TRBD2. CDR1 is SGHTA and CDR2 is FQGNSA in the germline V gene. V lost 5 bases to trimming and J lost 0 bases; unmatched junction nucleotides: 3. There are 14 residues in the CDR3. The CDR3 spells CASSTGTSSYEQYF. DNA of the CDR3: TGTGCCAGCAGCACCGGGACTAGCTCCTACGAGCAGTACTTC.

In this sample, this clonotype turned up a few times. The chain carries TRBV6-1 and TRBJ1-1; D gene uncertain. The CDR3 loop spans 14 amino acids. V shed 6 bases and J shed 2 bases, with 13 bases lying between them. Per the germline V gene, CDR1 is MNHNS and CDR2 is SASEGT. The CDR3 DNA follows: TGTGCCAGCAGGCTGAGGCCGATCAACACTGAAGCTTTCTTT. This gives the protein CASRLRPINTEAFF.

This clonotype was counted between two and nine times. This chain connects TRBV18 to TRBJ2-3; unclear D gene. The germline V gene has CDR1 KGHSH and CDR2 LQKENI. The CDR3 totals 13 residues. The ends were cut back, 0 bases at V and 5 bases at J, with 6 bases in the middle. The CDR3 sequence is CASSPPTLDTQYF. As DNA, the CDR3 is TGTGCCAGCTCACCACCGACCCTAGATACGCAGTATTTT.